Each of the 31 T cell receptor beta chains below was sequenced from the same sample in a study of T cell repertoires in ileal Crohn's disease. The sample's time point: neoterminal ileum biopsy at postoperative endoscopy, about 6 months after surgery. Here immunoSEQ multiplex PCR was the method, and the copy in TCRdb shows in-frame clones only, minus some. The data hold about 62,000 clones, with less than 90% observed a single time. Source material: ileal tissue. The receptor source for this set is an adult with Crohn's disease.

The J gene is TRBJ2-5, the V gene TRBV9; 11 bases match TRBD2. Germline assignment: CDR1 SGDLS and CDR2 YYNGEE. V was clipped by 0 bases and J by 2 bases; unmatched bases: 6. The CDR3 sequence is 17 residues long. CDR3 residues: CASSVDPLAGGQETQYF. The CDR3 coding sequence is TGTGCCAGCAGCGTAGACCCCCTAGCGGGGGGTCAAGAGACCCAGTACTTC.

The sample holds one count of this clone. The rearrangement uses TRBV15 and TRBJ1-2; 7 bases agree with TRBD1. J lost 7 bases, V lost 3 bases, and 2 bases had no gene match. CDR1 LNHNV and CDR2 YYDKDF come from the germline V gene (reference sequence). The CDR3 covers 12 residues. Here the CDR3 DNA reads TGTGCCACCAGCAGGCAGGGGGTTGGCTACACCTTC. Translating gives CATSRQGVGYTF.

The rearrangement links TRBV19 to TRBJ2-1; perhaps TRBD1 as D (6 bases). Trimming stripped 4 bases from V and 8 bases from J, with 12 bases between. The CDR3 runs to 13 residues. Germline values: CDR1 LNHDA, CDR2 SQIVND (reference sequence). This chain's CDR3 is CASSKQGFDEQFF. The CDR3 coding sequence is TGTGCCAGTAGTAAACAGGGTTTCGATGAGCAGTTCTTC.

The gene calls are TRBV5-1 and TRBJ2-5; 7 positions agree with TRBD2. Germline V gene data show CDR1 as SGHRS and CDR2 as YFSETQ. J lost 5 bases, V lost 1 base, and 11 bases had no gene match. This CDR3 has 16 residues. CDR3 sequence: CASSLSRRERGETQYF. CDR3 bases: TGCGCCAGCAGCTTGTCACGGCGGGAGCGAGGTGAGACCCAGTACTTC.

CDR3 region: CASSLRGSTIQPQHF. DNA of the CDR3: TGTGCCAGCAGCTTGCGGGGGTCAACGATTCAGCCCCAGCATTTT. This rearrangement joins TRBV5-6 to TRBJ1-5, with D possibly matching TRBD1 (5 bases). Trimming cost V 1 base and J 6 bases, with 14 bases left between them. CDR1 SGHDT and CDR2 YYEEEE come from the germline V gene. This CDR3 comprises 15 residues.

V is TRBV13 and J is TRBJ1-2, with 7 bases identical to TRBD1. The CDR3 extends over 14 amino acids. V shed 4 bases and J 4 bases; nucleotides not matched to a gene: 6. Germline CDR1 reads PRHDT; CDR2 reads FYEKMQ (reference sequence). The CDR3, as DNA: TGTGCCAGCAGCTCCCAGGACAGGCCCTATGGCTACACCTTC. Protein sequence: CASSSQDRPYGYTF.

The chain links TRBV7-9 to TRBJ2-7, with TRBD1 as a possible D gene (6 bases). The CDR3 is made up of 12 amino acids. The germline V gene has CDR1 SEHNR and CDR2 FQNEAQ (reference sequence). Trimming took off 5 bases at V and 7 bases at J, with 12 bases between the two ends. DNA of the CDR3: TGTGCCAGCAGCCTACAAGGGACAGAGCAGTACGTC. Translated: CASSLQGTEQYV.

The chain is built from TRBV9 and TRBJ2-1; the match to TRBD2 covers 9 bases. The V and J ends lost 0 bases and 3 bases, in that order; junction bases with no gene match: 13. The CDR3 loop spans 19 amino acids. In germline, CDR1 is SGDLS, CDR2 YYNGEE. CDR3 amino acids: CASSVVGVAGEGGYNEQFF. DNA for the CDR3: TGTGCCAGCAGCGTAGTCGGGGTAGCGGGAGAGGGGGGCTACAATGAGCAGTTCTTC.

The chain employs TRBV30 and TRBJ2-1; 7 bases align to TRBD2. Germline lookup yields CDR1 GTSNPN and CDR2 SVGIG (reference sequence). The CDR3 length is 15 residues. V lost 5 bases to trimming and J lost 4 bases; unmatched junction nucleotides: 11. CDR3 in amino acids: CAWAVSGIRYNEQFF. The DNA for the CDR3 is TGTGCCTGGGCCGTGAGCGGGATACGGTACAATGAGCAGTTCTTC.

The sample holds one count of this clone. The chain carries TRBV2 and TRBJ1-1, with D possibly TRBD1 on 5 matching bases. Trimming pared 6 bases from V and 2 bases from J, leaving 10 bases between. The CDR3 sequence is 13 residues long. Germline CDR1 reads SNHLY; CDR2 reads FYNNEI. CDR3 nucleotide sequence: TGTGCCAGCAGAGTTGACAGAAACACTGAAGCTTTCTTT. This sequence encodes CASRVDRNTEAFF.

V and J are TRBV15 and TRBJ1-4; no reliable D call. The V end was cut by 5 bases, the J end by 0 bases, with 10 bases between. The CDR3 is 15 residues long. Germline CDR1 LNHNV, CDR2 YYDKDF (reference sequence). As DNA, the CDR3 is TGTGCCACCAGCCGAAACGGAGCAACTAATGAAAAACTGTTTTTT. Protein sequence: CATSRNGATNEKLFF.

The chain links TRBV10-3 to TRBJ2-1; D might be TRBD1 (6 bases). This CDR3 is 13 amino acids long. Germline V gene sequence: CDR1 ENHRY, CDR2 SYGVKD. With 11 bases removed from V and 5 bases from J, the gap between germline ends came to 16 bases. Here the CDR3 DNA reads TGTGCCTCCAGCCCTCAGGGGCACAATGAGCAGTTCTTC. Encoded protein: CASSPQGHNEQFF.

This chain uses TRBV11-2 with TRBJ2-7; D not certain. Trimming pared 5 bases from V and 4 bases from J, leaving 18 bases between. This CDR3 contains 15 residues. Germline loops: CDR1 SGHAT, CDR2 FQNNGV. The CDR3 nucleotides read TGTGCCAGCAGCCCTCGTCTTGCTAAGCCTTACGAGCAGTACTTC. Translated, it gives CASSPRLAKPYEQYF. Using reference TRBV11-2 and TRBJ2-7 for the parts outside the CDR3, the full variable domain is EAGVAQSPRYKIIEKRQSVAFWCNPISGHATLYWYQQILGQGPKLLIQFQNNGVVDDSQLPKDRFSAERLKGVDSTLKIQPAKLEDSAVYLCASSPRLAKPYEQYFGPGTRLTVT.

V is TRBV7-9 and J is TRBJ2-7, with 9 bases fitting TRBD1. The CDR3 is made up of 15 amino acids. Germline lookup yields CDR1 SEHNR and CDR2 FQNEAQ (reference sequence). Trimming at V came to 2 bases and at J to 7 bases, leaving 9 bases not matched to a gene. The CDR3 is CASSLSDRGSGEQYF. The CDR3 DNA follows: TGTGCCAGCAGCTTATCGGACAGGGGTTCTGGTGAGCAGTACTTC.

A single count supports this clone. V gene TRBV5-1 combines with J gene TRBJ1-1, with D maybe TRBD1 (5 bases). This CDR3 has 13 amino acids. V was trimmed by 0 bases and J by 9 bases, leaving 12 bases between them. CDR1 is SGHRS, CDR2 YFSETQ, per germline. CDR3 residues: CASSLDQGLQAFF. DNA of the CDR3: TGCGCCAGCAGCTTGGATCAGGGATTGCAAGCTTTCTTT.

CDR3 sequence reads: CASSSGQGSYGYTF. In DNA, the CDR3 is TGTGCCAGCAGTTCGGGACAGGGCAGCTATGGCTACACCTTC. The chain links TRBV28 to TRBJ1-2, with 9 bases matching TRBD1. Germline V gives CDR1 MDHEN, CDR2 SYDVKM. CDR3 length equals 14 residues. Trimming took 4 bases from V and 4 from J; bases not matched to a gene: 4.

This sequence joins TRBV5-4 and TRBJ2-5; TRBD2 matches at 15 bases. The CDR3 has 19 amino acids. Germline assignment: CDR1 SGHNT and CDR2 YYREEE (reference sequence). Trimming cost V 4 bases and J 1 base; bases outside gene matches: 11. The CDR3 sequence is CASSTGLAGGPLRQETQYF. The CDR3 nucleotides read TGTGCCAGCAGCACCGGACTAGCGGGGGGGCCGTTGCGCCAAGAGACCCAGTACTTC.

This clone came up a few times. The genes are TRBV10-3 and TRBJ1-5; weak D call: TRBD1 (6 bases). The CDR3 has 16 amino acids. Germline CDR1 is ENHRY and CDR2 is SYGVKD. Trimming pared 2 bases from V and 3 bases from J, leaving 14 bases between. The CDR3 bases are TGTGCCATCAGTGAGCGGGGGGCCGCTAACAATCAGCCCCAGCATTTT. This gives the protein CAISERGAANNQPQHF.

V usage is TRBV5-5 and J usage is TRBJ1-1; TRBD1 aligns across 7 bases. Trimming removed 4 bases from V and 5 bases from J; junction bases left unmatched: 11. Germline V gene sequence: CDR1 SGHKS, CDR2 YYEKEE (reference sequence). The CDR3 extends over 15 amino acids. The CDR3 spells CASSGGGGVWTEAFF. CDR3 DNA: TGTGCCAGCAGCGGAGGAGGGGGCGTTTGGACTGAAGCTTTCTTT.

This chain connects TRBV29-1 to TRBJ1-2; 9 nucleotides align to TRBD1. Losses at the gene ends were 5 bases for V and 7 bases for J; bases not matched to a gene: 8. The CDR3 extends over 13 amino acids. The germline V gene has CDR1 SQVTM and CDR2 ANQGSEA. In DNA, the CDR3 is TGCAGCGTTCCGACAGGGGGTCGTGGTGGCTACACCTTC. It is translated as CSVPTGGRGGYTF. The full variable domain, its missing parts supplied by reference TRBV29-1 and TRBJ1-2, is SAVISQKPSRDICQRGTSLTIQCQVDSQVTMMFWYRQQPGQSLTLIATANQGSEATYESGFVIDKFPISRPNLTFSTLTVSNMSPEDSSIYLCSVPTGGRGGYTFGSGTRLTVV.

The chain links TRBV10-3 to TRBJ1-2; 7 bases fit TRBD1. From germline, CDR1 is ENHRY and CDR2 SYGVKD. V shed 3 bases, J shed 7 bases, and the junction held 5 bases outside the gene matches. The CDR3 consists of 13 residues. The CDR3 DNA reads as TGTGCCATCAGTGAAGGACAGGCCGGTGGCTACACCTTC. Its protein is CAISEGQAGGYTF.

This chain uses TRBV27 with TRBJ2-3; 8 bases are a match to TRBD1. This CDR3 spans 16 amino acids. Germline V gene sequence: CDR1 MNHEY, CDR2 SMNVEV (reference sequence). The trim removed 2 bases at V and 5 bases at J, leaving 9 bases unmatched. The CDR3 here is CASSLGSQGAQDTQYF. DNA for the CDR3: TGTGCCAGCAGTTTAGGGAGTCAGGGGGCGCAAGATACGCAGTATTTT.

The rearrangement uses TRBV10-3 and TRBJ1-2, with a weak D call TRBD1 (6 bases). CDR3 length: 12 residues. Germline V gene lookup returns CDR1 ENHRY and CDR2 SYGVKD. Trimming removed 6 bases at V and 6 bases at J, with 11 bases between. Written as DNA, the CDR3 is TGTGCCATCAGCCGGGACATTCATGGCTACACCTTC. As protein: CAISRDIHGYTF.

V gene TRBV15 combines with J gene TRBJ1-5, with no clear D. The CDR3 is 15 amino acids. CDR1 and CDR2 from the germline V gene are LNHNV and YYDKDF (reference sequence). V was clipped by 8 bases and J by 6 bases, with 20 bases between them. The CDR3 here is CATGDGRRGGQPQHF. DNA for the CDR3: TGTGCCACCGGCGATGGCCGTAGAGGCGGTCAGCCCCAGCATTTT.

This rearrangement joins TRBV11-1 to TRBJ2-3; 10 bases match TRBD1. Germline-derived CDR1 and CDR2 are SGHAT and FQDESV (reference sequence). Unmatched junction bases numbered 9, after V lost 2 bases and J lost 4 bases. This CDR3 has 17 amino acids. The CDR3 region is CASSLMFMGQGPDTQYF. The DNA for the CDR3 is TGTGCCAGCAGCTTAATGTTCATGGGACAGGGGCCAGATACGCAGTATTTT.

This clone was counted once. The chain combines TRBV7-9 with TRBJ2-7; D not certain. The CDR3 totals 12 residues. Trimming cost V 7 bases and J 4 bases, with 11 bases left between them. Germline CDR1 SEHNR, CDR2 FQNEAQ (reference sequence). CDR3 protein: CASTERPYEQYF. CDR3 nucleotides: TGTGCCAGCACCGAGAGGCCTTACGAGCAGTACTTC.

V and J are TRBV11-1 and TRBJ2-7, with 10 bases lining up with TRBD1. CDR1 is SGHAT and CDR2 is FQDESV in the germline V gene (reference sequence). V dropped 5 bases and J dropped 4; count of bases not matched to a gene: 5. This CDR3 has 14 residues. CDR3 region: CASSRGQGWYEQYF. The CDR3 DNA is TGTGCCAGCAGCCGGGGACAGGGGTGGTACGAGCAGTACTTC.

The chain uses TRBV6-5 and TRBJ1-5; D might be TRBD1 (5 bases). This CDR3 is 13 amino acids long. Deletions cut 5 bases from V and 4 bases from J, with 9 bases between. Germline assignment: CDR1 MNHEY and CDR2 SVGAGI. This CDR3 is CASSPGGNQPQHF. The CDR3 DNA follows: TGTGCCAGCAGTCCCGGGGGGAATCAGCCCCAGCATTTT.

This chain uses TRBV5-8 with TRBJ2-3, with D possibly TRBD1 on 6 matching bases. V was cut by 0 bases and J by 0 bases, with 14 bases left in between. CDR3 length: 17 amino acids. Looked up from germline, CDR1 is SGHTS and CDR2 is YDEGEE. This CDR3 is CASSLGGTISSTDTQYF. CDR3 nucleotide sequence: TGTGCCAGCAGCTTGGGGGGGACAATTTCTAGCACAGATACGCAGTATTTT.

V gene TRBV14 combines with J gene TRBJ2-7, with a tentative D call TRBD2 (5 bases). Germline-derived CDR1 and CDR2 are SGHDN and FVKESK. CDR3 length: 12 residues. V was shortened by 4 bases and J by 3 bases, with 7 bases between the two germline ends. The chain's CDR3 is CASSLGIYEQYV. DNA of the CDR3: TGTGCCAGCAGCCTCGGGATCTACGAGCAGTACGTC.

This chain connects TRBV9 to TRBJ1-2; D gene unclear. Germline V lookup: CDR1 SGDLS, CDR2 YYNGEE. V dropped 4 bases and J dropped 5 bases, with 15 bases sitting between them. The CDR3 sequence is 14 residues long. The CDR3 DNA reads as TGTGCCAGCAGCCCTCTAGGACGGGATTATGGCTACACCTTC. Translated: CASSPLGRDYGYTF.